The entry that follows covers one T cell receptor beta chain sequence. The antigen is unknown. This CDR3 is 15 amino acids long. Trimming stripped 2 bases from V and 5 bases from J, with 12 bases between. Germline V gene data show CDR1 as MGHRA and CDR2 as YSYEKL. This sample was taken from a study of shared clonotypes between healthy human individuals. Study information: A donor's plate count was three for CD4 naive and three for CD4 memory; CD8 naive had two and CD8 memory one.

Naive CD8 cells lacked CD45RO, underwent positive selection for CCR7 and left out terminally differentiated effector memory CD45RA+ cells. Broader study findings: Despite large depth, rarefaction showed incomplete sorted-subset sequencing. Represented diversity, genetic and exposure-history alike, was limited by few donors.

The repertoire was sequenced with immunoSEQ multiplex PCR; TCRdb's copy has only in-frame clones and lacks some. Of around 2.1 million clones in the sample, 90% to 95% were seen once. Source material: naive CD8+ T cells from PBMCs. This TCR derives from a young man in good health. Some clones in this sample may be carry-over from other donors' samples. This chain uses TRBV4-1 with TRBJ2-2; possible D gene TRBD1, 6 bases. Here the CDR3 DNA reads TGCGCCAGCAGCCAAACAGGGATAGGTACCGGGGAGCTGTTTTTT. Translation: CASSQTGIGTGELFF.